Listed below are T cell receptor beta chains from one sample, sequenced in a study of T cells in Graves' hyperthyroidism and ophthalmopathy. TCRdb fed the multiplex PCR reads into MiXCR, producing one record per CDR3 protein. The sample shows a few hundred thousand distinct CDR3 sequences, about 14% of them seen only once. Sequenced input: blood. The receptors were gathered from a woman under 40 with Graves' ophthalmopathy. Each CDR3 is given with its conserved first and last residue. A D gene is named only where the DNA matches it firmly. A clone size is listed for some rows: how often the clone was seen (once, few, many), or a class if it is expanded.

D gene,V gene,CDR3 length,clone size,J gene,CDR3 DNA,CDR3 protein
NA,TRBV3-1,10,many,TRBJ2-1,TGTGCCACAGAGTGGGGGGAGCAGTTCTTC,CATEWGEQFF
NA,TRBV5-1,14,few,TRBJ1-5,TGCGCCAGAATAGAAACCTGGCTGAATCAGCCCCAGCATTTT,CARIETWLNQPQHF
TRBD1,TRBV6-1,15,many,TRBJ2-2,TGTGCCAGAGCCGGGACAGGGGGCCCTACCGGGGAGCTGTTTTTT,CARAGTGGPTGELFF
NA,TRBV13,14,once,TRBJ2-1,TGTGCCAGCAGCTTGGCCTTAGCCTACAATGAGCAGTTCTTC,CASSLALAYNEQFF
NA,TRBV6-1,15,NA,TRBJ1-2,TGTGCCAGCAGTGAATGGGAACTGGGGGGCTATGGCTACACCTTC,CASSEWELGGYGYTF
NA,TRBV9,16,many,TRBJ2-1,TGTGCCAGCAGCGGCGATACGTACCGCTCCTACAATGAGCAGTTCTTC,CASSGDTYRSYNEQFF
TRBD1,TRBV29-1,13,many,TRBJ1-1,TGCAGCGCCCAACAGGGGGCAAACACTGAAGCTTTCTTT,CSAQQGANTEAFF
NA,TRBV12-3/TRBV12-4,14,many,TRBJ1-3,TGTGCCAGCAGTTTACCCGAATCTGGAAACACCATATATTTT,CASSLPESGNTIYF
TRBD1,TRBV13,17,NA,TRBJ1-1,TGTGCCAGCAGCTTAGGGGTAACAGGGGGGATGAACACTGAAGCTTTCTTT,CASSLGVTGGMNTEAFF
TRBD1,TRBV28,15,many,TRBJ1-2,TGTGCCAGCAGTTTGGGTCTATCAGGGGGCTATGGCTACACCTTC,CASSLGLSGGYGYTF
TRBD1,TRBV11-3,16,many,TRBJ2-2,TGTGCCAGCAGCTCATCAGGGACAGGGTGGGCCGGGGAGCTGTTTTTT,CASSSSGTGWAGELFF
NA,TRBV28,16,many,TRBJ2-7,TGTGCCAGCAGTTTGTTTGGCTGGCAGGCTTCCTACGAGCAGTACTTC,CASSLFGWQASYEQYF
NA,TRBV12-3/TRBV12-4,15,few,TRBJ2-5,TGTGCCAGCAGTTTGTGGGAACGATACCAAGAGACCCAGTACTTC,CASSLWERYQETQYF
NA,TRBV4-1,15,NA,TRBJ2-7,TGCGCCAGCAGCCAAACAACAGGGACCCGCCGCGAGCAGTACTTC,CASSQTTGTRREQYF
NA,TRBV20-1,11,many,TRBJ2-5,TGCAGTGCTAGACAGGAAGAGACCCAGTACTTC,CSARQEETQYF
NA,TRBV7-2,17,many,TRBJ2-3,TGTGCCAGCAGCTTAGGGTTCGCGGGGGCCTTCACAGATACGCAGTATTTT,CASSLGFAGAFTDTQYF
TRBD1,TRBV28,14,many,TRBJ2-7,TGTGCCAGCAGGTCACAGGGGTTCTCCTACGAGCAGTACTTC,CASRSQGFSYEQYF
TRBD2,TRBV20-1,16,many,TRBJ2-1,TGCAGTGCTAGTCGAAGAAGCGGGGGGGTCGGGAGTGAGCAGTTCTTC,CSASRRSGGVGSEQFF
NA,TRBV28,12,many,TRBJ2-7,TGTGCCAGCAGCCCCGGGGATTACGAGCAGTACTTC,CASSPGDYEQYF
NA,TRBV5-8,13,many,TRBJ2-5,TGTGCCAGCAGCTTGCGGGGACTCCCGACCCAGTACTTC,CASSLRGLPTQYF
TRBD1,TRBV14,15,NA,TRBJ2-7,TGTGCCAGCAGCCTTGGGACAGGGGTAAAATACGAGCAGTACTTC,CASSLGTGVKYEQYF
NA,TRBV10-3,11,NA,TRBJ2-1,TGTGCCATCAGTGGGGACAATGAGCAGTTCTTC,CAISGDNEQFF
TRBD1,TRBV9,13,few,TRBJ1-2,TGTGCCAGCAGCGTAACAGGGGTGGATGGCTACACCTTC,CASSVTGVDGYTF